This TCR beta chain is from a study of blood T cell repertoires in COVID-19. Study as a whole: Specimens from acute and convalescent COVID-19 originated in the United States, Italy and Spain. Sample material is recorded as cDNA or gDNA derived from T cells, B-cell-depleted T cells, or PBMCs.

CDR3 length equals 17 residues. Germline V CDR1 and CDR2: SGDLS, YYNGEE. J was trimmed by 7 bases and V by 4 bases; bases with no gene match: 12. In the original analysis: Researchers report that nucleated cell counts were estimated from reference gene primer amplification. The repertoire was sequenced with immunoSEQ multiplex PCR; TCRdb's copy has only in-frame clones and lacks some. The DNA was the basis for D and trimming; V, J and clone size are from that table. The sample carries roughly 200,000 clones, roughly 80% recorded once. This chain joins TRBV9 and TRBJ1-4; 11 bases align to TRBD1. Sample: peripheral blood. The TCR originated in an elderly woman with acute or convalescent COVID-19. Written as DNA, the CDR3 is TGTGCCAGCAGCCCCGGACAGGGGGCACCGCATCTTGAAAAACTGTTTTTT. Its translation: CASSPGQGAPHLEKLFF.